This TCR beta chain was recovered during a study of blood T cell repertoires in COVID-19 (dated by TCRdb to about 2020). As for the study more broadly: The collaborator samples originated in the United States, Italy and Spain and spanned the acute and convalescent phases of COVID-19. The prospective study material was composed of cDNA or gDNA derived from T cells, B-cell-depleted T cells, or PBMCs. Deeply sampled blood TCRbeta repertoires from subjects exposed to, actively infected with, or recovered from COVID-19 were included in the dataset. The repertoires were released in a freely available public database intended as a resource for research on the immune response to SARS-CoV-2. Samples came from the ongoing ImmuneRACE study (first 160 participants) plus 1,254 subjects from 6 global collaborators. Nearly every sample came with metadata listing a de-identified subject ID, COVID-19 status, age in years and sex. HLA class I and class II types, where available, came from metadata supplied by the sample provider rather than from assay-based typing.

The immunoSEQ Assay, a bias-controlled multiplex PCR, was used to amplify TCRbeta CDR3 regions from genomic DNA. Per the source publication's procedure: Within the assay, amplification of reference gene primers was used to estimate how many nucleated cells each sample contained. To quantify the absolute abundance of each unique TCRbeta CDR3 rearrangement, sequence reads were collapsed and filtered. Productive Simpson clonality was computed per sample as the square root of Simpson's diversity index over productive rearrangements. TCRdb holds this immuneACCESS table with in-frame rearrangements only. Some clones are missing; in checked studies, unresolved V genes explain under half, and the rest has no known cause. D and trimming were read from the DNA, whereas the V and J calls and clone size are those reported in that table. This sample lists 200,000 to 300,000 clones; 86% were detected once. Almost 2% of the sample comes from the top ten.

Worth noting for this clone: Its antigen remains unidentified. Base qualities are not at hand, and no much larger clone is one base apart.

What the study reported, not specific to this receptor: How much clinical and demographic metadata was included differed by source and by participant, and the metadata was provided uncurated.

Each collaborating institution followed its own protocols to collect whole blood in K2EDTA tubes. For TCRbeta analysis, collaborator samples were shipped as frozen whole blood, as isolated PBMCs, or as DNA extracted from either sample type. Sequencing was performed on peripheral blood. The clonotype comes from a man in his thirties or forties with active or convalescent COVID-19.

The nucleotide sequence is TGTGCCAGCAGCTTAACCGGGACTTCACTCTACAATGAGCAGTTCTTC. Translated, it reads CASSLTGTSLYNEQFF. This chain is built from TRBV7-2 and TRBJ2-1; TRBD2 is perhaps the D gene, given 6 matching bases. Trimming at the junction amounts to 2 bases on V and 3 bases on J, and the germline ends lie 14 bases apart. Reading the germline V gene gives CDR1 SGHTA and CDR2 FQGNSA. The CDR3 goes from the cysteine to the phenylalanine over 16 residues. Just the 48-base CDR3 DNA is kept, in frame starting at base 1.